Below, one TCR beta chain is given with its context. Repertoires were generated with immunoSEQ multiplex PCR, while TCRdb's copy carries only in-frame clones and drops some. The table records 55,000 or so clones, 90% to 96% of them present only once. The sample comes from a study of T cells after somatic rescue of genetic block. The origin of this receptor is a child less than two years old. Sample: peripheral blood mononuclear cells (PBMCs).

CDR3 in amino acids: CASSEGIDEQYF. The CDR3 DNA is TGTGCCAGCAGTGAAGGGATCGACGAGCAGTACTTC. This chain uses TRBV5-4 with TRBJ2-7; no firm D call. This CDR3 has 12 residues. Trimming removed 5 bases at V and 5 bases at J, with 11 bases between. The germline V gene has CDR1 SGHNT and CDR2 YYREEE (reference sequence).